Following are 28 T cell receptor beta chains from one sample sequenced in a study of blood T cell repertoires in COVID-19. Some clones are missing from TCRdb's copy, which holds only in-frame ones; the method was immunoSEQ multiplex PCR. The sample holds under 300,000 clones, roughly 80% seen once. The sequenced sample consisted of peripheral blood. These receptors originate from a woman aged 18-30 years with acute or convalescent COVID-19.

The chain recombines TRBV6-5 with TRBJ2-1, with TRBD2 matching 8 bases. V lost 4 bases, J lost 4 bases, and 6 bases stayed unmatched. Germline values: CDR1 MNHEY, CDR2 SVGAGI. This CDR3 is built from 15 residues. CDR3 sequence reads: CASSFGLAKYNEQFF. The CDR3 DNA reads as TGTGCCAGCAGTTTCGGACTAGCCAAATACAATGAGCAGTTCTTC.

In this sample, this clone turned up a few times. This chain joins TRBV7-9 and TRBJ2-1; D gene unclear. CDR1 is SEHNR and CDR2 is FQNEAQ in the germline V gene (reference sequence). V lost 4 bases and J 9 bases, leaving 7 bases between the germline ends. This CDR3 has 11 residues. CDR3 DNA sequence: TGTGCCAGCAGCTCCTCAGGTGAGCAGTTCTTC. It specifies CASSSSGEQFF.

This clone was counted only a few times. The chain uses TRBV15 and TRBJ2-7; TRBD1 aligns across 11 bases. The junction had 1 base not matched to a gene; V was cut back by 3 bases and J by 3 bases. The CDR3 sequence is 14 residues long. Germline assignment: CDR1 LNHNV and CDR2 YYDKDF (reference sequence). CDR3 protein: CATSRDRGLYEQYF. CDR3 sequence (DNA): TGTGCCACCAGCAGGGACAGGGGGCTCTACGAGCAGTACTTC.

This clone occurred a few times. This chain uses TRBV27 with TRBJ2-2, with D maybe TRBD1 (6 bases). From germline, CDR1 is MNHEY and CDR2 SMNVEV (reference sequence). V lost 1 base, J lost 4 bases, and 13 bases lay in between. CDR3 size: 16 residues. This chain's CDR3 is CASSLYGPGVTGELFF. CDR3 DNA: TGTGCCAGCAGTTTATATGGTCCAGGGGTCACCGGGGAGCTGTTTTTT.

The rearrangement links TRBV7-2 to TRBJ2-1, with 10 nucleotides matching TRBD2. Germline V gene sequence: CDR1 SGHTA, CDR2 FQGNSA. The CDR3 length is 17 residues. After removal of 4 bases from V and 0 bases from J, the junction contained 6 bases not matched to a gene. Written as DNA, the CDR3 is TGTGCCAGCAGCTACACTAGCGGGGCCCCCTCCTACAATGAGCAGTTCTTC. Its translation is CASSYTSGAPSYNEQFF.

In nucleotides, the CDR3 is TGTGCCAGCAGTGATAAGGGGAAGGGCAATCAGCCCCAGCATTTT. Protein: CASSDKGKGNQPQHF. The chain recombines TRBV2 with TRBJ1-5; perhaps TRBD1 as D (5 bases). V was trimmed by 3 bases and J by 2 bases, leaving 11 bases between them. The CDR3 runs to 15 residues. Per germline, CDR1 SNHLY and CDR2 FYNNEI.

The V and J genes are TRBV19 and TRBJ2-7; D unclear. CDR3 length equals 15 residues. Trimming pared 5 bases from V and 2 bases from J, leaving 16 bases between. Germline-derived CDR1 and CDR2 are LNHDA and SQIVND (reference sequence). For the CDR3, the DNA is TGTGCCAGTAGTCGATCCCCGCCAGGCGCCTACGAGCAGTACTTC. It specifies CASSRSPPGAYEQYF.

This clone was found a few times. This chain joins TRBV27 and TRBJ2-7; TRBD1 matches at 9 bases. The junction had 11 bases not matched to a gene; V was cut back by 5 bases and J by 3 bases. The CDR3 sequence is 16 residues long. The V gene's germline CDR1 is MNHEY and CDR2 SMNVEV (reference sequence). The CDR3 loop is CASSAQGQGLFYEQYF. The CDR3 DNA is TGTGCCAGCAGTGCACAGGGACAGGGTTTATTCTACGAGCAGTACTTC.

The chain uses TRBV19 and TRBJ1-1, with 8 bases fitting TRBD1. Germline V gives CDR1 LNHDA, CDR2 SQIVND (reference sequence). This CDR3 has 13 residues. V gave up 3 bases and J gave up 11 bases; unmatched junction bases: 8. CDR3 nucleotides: TGTGCCAGTAGTATGCGGCGGACAGGGCAGGCTTTCTTT. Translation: CASSMRRTGQAFF.

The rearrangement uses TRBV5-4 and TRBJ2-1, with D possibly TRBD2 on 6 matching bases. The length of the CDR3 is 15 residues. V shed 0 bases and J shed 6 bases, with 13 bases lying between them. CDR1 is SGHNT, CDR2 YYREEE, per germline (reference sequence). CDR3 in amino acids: CASSLDGSGVNEQFF. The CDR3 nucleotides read TGTGCCAGCAGCTTGGACGGGAGTGGGGTCAATGAGCAGTTCTTC.

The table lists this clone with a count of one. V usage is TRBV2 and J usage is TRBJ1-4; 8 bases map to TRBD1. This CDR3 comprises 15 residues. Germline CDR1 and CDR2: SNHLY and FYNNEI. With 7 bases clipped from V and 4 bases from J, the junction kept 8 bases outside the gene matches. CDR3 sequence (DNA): TGTGCCAGCACAACGATAGGACAGGGTAATGAAAAACTGTTTTTT. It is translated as CASTTIGQGNEKLFF.

The CDR3 region is CSAIAGGELFF. In DNA, the CDR3 is TGCAGTGCTATTGCCGGCGGGGAGCTGTTTTTT. The rearrangement joins TRBV20-1 to TRBJ2-2; D remains ambiguous. Germline V CDR1 and CDR2: DFQATT, SNEGSKA (reference sequence). This CDR3 has 11 amino acids. V shed 4 bases and J shed 7 bases, with 7 bases lying between them.

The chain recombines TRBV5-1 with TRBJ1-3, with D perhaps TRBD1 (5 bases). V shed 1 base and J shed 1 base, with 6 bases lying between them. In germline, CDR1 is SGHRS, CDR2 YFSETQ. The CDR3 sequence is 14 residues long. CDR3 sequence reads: CASSLPGSGNTIYF. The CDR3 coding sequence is TGCGCCAGCAGCTTGCCAGGGTCTGGAAACACCATATATTTT.

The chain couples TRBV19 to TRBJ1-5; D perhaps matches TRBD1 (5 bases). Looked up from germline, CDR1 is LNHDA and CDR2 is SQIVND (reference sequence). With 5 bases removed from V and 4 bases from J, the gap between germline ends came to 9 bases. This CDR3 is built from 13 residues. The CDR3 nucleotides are TGTGCCAGTAGTGTGGGGCGGAATCAGCCCCAGCATTTT. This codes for CASSVGRNQPQHF.

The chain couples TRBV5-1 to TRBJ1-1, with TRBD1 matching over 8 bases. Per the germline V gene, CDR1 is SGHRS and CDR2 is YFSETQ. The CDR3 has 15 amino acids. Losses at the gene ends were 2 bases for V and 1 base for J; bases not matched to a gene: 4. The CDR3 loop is CASSLDRGWNTEAFF. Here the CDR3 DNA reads TGCGCCAGCAGCTTAGACAGGGGATGGAACACTGAAGCTTTCTTT.

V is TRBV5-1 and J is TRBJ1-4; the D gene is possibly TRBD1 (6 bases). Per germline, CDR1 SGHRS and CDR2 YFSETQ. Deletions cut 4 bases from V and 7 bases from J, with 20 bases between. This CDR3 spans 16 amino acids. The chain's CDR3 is CASSLGFQGLGEKLFF. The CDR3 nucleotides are TGCGCCAGCAGCCTAGGATTCCAGGGGTTGGGTGAAAAACTGTTTTTT.

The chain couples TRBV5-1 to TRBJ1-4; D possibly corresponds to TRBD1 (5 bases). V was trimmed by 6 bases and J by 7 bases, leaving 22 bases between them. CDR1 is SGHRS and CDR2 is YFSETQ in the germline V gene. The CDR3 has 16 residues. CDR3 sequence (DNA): TGCGCCAGCACCATAAACCCGGGGGGGTTTGGTGAAAAACTGTTTTTT. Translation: CASTINPGGFGEKLFF.

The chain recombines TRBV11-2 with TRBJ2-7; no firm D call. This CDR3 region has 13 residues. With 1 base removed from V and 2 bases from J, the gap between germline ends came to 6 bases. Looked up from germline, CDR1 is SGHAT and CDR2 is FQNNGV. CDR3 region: CASSLAPTYEQYF. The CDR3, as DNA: TGTGCCAGCAGCTTAGCCCCAACCTACGAGCAGTACTTC.

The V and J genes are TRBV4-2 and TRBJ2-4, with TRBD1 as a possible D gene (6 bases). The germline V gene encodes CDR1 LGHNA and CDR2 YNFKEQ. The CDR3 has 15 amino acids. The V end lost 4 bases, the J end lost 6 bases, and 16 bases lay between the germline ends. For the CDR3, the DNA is TGTGCCAGCAGCCCCCAGGGTATAGGGGGAAACATTCAGTACTTC. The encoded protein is CASSPQGIGGNIQYF.

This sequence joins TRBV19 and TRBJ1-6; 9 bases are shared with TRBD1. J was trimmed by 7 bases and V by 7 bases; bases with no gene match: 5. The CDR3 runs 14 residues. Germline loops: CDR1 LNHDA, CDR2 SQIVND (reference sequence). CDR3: CASKLGTGNSPLHF. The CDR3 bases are TGTGCCAGTAAATTGGGGACAGGGAATTCACCCCTCCACTTT. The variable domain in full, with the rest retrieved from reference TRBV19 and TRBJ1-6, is DGGITQSPKYLFRKEGQNVTLSCEQNLNHDAMYWYRQDPGQGLRLIYYSQIVNDFQKGDIAEGYSVSREKKESFPLTVTSAQKNPTAFYLCASKLGTGNSPLHFGNGTRLTVT.

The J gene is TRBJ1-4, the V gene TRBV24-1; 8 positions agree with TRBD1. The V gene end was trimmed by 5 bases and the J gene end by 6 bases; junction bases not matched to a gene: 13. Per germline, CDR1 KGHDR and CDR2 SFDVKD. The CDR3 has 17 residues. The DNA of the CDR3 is TGTGCCACCAGTGCAGCGCGACGGACAGGGCAAGATGAAAAACTGTTTTTT. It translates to CATSAARRTGQDEKLFF.

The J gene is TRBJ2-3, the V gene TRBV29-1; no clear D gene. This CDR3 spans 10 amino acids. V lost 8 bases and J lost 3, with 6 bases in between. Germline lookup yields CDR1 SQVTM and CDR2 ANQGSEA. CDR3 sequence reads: CSSRTDTQYF. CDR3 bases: TGCAGCTCGCGAACAGATACGCAGTATTTT.

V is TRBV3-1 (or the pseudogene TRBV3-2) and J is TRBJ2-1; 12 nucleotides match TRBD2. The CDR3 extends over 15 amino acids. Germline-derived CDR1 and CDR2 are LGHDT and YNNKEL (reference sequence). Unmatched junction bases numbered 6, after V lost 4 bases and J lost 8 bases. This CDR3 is CASSPTSGRTHEQFF. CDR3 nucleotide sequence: TGTGCCAGCAGCCCGACTAGCGGGAGAACGCATGAGCAGTTCTTC.

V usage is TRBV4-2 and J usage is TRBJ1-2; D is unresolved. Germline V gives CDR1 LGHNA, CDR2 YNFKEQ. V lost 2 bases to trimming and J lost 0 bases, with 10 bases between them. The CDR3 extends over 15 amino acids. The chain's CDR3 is CASSQHSSANYGYTF. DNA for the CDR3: TGTGCCAGCAGCCAACACAGTTCAGCTAACTATGGCTACACCTTC.

The CDR3 DNA reads TGTGCAAGTCTACGCTTAGGCTCGGCGACGTTAAAACCGCCAGGTGAAGCTTTCTTT. Its translation: CASLRLGSATLKPPGEAFF. The chain joins TRBV12-2 to TRBJ1-1; TRBD1, the table's D call, lacks a check against the DNA. TRBV12-2 is assigned pseudogene status. The CDR3 length is 19 residues.

CDR3 sequence: CASSDDRREGSYEQYF. The CDR3 DNA reads as TGTGCCAGCAGCGACGATCGGCGGGAGGGCTCCTACGAGCAGTACTTC. The chain is built from TRBV5-8 and TRBJ2-7; 9 nucleotides align to TRBD2. CDR3 size: 16 residues. Germline V gene sequence: CDR1 SGHTS, CDR2 YDEGEE. V shed 4 bases and J 0 bases; nucleotides not matched to a gene: 8. The full variable domain, its missing parts supplied by reference TRBV5-8 and TRBJ2-7, is EAGVTQSPTHLIKTRGQQATLRCSPISGHTSVYWYQQALGLGLQFLLWYDEGEERNRGNFPPRFSGRQFPNYSSELNVNALELEDSALYLCASSDDRREGSYEQYFGPGTRLTVT.

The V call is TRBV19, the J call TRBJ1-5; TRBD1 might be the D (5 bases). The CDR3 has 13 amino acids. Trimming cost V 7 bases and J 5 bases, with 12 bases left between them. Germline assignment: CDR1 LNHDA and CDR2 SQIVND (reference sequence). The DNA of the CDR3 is TGTGCCAGTACTCCGACAGTGTATCAGCCCCAGCATTTT. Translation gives CASTPTVYQPQHF.

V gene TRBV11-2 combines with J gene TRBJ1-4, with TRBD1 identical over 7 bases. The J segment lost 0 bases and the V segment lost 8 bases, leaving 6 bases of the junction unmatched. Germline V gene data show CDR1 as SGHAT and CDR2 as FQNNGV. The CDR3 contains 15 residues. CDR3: CASAGTASTNEKLFF. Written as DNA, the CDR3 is TGTGCCAGCGCGGGGACAGCCTCAACTAATGAAAAACTGTTTTTT.